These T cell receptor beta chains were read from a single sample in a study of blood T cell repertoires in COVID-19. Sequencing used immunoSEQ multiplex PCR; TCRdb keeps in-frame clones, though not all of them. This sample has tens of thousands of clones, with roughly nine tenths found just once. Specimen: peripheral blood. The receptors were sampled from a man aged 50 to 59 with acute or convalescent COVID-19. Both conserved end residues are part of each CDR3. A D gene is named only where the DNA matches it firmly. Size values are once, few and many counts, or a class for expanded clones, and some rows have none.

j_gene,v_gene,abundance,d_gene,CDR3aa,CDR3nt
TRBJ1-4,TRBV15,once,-,CATSSGEGTTNEKLFF,TGTGCCACCAGCAGTGGAGAGGGAACAACTAATGAAAAACTGTTTTTT
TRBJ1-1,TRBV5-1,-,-,CASSNNFQGQMAFF,TGCGCCAGCAGCAACAATTTCCAGGGACAAATGGCTTTCTTT
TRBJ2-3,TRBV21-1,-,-,CASSIAGTGEDTQYF,TGTGCCAGCAGCATTGCCGGGACAGGGGAAGATACGCAGTATTTT
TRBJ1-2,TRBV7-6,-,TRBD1,CASSPPPGGKNGYTF,TGTGCCAGCAGCCCCCCTCCAGGGGGCAAAAATGGCTACACCTTC
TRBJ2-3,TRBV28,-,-,CASSLLSDRDFSTDTQYF,TGTGCCAGCAGTCTCCTTTCCGACAGGGACTTTAGCACAGATACGCAGTATTTT
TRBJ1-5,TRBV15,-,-,CATSASSRSNQPQHF,TGTGCCACCAGCGCCAGTTCGAGGAGCAATCAGCCCCAGCATTTT
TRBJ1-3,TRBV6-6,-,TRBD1,CASRGTDRAGNTIYF,TGTGCCAGCAGGGGGACAGACCGGGCTGGAAACACCATATATTTT
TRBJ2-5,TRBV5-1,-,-,CASSLTMTRPEETQYF,TGCGCCAGCAGCTTGACAATGACCCGGCCGGAGGAGACCCAGTACTTC
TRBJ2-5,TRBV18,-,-,CASSAGLNQETQYF,TGTGCCAGCTCAGCGGGACTGAACCAAGAGACCCAGTACTTC
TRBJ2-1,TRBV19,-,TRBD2,CASSQLAGLGVTEQFF,TGTGCCAGTAGCCAACTAGCGGGACTAGGTGTCACTGAGCAGTTCTTC
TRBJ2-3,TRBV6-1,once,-,CASSQAAGVSGTQYF,TGTGCCAGCAGCCAAGCCGCCGGCGTCTCGGGTACGCAGTATTTT
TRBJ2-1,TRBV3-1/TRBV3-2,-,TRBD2,CASSQTSGKINEQFF,TGTGCCAGCAGTCAGACTAGCGGGAAGATCAATGAGCAGTTCTTC
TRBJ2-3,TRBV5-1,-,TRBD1,CASRRDRRSTDTQYF,TGCGCCAGCAGAAGGGACAGACGTAGCACAGATACGCAGTATTTT
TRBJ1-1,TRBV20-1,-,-,CSARDSGEAFF,TGCAGTGCTAGAGATTCCGGTGAAGCTTTCTTT
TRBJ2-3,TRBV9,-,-,CASSAQTESTDTQYF,TGTGCCAGCAGCGCCCAGACAGAATCCACAGATACGCAGTATTTT
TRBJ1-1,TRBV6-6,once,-,CASSSGNTEAFF,TGTGCCAGCAGTTCGGGGAACACTGAAGCTTTCTTT
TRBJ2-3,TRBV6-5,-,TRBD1,CASKLWDSTTDTQYF,TGTGCCAGCAAACTCTGGGACAGTACCACAGATACGCAGTATTTT
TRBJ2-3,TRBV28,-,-,CASSPLRGIGTDTQYF,TGTGCCAGCAGTCCTCTCCGGGGGATCGGCACAGATACGCAGTATTTT
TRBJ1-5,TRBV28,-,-,CASSVPQGYNQPQHF,TGTGCCAGCAGCGTGCCTCAGGGGTACAATCAGCCCCAGCATTTT
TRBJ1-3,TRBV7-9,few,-,CASSFTGPGNTIYF,TGTGCCAGCAGCTTTACAGGGCCTGGAAACACCATATATTTT
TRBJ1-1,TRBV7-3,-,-,CASNTGGGGTEAFF,TGTGCCAGCAATACAGGAGGCGGGGGGACTGAAGCTTTCTTT
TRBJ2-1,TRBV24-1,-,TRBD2,CATSGLGLVNNEQFF,TGTGCCACCAGTGGTCTAGGACTAGTAAACAATGAGCAGTTCTTC
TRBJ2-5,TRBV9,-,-,CASSVAGNLPTETQYF,TGTGCCAGCAGCGTAGCCGGTAATCTGCCTACGGAGACCCAGTACTTC
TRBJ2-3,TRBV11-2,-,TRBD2,CASDPTSATDTQYF,TGTGCCAGCGATCCGACTAGCGCAACAGATACGCAGTATTTT
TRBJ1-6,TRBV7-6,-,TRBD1,CASGSGDRNNSPLHF,TGTGCCAGCGGTTCCGGGGACAGAAATAATTCACCCCTCCACTTT
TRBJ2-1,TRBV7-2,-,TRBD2,CASSFPSRGGAFNEQFF,TGTGCCAGCAGCTTCCCCTCCCGCGGGGGGGCTTTCAATGAGCAGTTCTTC
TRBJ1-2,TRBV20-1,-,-,CSASLRDYGYTF,TGCAGTGCTAGTCTACGGGACTATGGCTACACCTTC
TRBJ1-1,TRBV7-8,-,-,CASGGGLNTEAFF,TGTGCCAGCGGCGGGGGCTTGAACACTGAAGCTTTCTTT
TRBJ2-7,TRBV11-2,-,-,CASSLGRGNSYEQYF,TGTGCCAGCAGCTTAGGACGGGGGAACTCCTACGAGCAGTACTTC
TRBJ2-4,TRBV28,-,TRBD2,CASSSPGGGVGNIQYF,TGTGCCAGCAGTTCCCCCGGGGGAGGGGTTGGAAACATTCAGTACTTC
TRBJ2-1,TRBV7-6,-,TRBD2,CASSVEAGTSGRGGYNEQFF,TGTGCCAGCAGCGTCGAGGCTGGGACTAGCGGGAGAGGAGGTTACAATGAGCAGTTCTTC
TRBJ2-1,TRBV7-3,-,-,CASSLLGTSNGQFF,TGTGCCAGCAGCCTCCTCGGGACAAGCAATGGGCAGTTCTTC
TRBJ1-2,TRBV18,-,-,CASSRVSVDSLYGYTF,TGTGCCAGCTCACGGGTTTCGGTAGACAGCCTCTATGGCTACACCTTC
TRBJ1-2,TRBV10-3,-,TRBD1,CAIRPGQGVHGYTF,TGTGCCATCAGACCGGGACAGGGGGTCCATGGCTACACCTTC
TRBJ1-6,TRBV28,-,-,CASSETANNSPLHF,TGTGCCAGCAGCGAGACAGCTAATAATTCACCCCTCCACTTT
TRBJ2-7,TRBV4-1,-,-,CASSQEGILGFRDMSYEQYF,TGCGCCAGCAGCCAAGAAGGGATACTAGGATTCAGAGATATGTCCTACGAGCAGTACTTC
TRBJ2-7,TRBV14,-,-,CASASGTYEQYF,TGTGCCAGCGCCAGCGGAACCTACGAGCAGTACTTC
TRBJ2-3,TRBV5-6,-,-,CASSLGLGFQDTQYF,TGTGCCAGCAGCTTGGGGCTCGGGTTCCAAGATACGCAGTATTTT
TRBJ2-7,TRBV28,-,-,CASSFRDTKWGSYEQYF,TGTGCCAGCAGTTTTCGGGACACCAAATGGGGCTCCTACGAGCAGTACTTC
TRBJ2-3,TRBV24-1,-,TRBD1,CATSEPTGKSTDTQYF,TGTGCCACCAGTGAACCGACAGGGAAGAGCACAGATACGCAGTATTTT
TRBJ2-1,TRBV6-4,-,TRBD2,CASSDNLAAYNEQFF,TGTGCCAGCAGTGATAATCTAGCGGCTTACAATGAGCAGTTCTTC
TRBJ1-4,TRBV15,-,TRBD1,CATSRENRGNEKLFF,TGTGCCACCAGCAGAGAGAACAGGGGGAATGAAAAACTGTTTTTT
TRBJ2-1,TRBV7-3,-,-,CASSLMDTEYNEQFF,TGTGCCAGCAGCTTAATGGACACTGAATACAATGAGCAGTTCTTC
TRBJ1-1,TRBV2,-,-,CASRAGDTEAFF,TGTGCCAGCAGGGCAGGGGACACTGAAGCTTTCTTT
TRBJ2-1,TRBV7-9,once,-,CASSFIWQGSYNEQFF,TGTGCCAGCAGCTTCATCTGGCAGGGCTCCTACAATGAGCAGTTCTTC
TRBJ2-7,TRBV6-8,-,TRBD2,CASTGTSEQYF,TGTGCCAGCACTGGGACTAGCGAGCAGTACTTC
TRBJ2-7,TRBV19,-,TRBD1,CASSIQGAYEQYF,TGTGCCAGTAGTATACAGGGGGCCTACGAGCAGTACTTC
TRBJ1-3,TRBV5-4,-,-,CASSTQGPGNTIYF,TGTGCCAGCAGCACTCAGGGCCCTGGAAACACCATATATTTT
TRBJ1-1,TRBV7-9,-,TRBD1,CASSLAGGGGTEAFF,TGTGCCAGCAGCTTAGCTGGAGGGGGCGGCACTGAAGCTTTCTTT
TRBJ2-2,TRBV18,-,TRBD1,CASSPRTGGNTGELFF,TGTGCCAGCTCACCTCGGACAGGGGGCAACACCGGGGAGCTGTTTTTT
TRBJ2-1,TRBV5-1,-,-,CASSLGLEQGEQFF,TGCGCCAGCAGCTTGGGACTAGAGCAAGGAGAGCAGTTCTTC
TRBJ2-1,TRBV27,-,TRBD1,CASSLRDSAYNEQFF,TGTGCCAGCAGTTTACGGGACAGTGCCTACAATGAGCAGTTCTTC
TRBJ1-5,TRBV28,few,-,CASSPVGYSNQPQHF,TGTGCCAGCAGCCCCGTCGGTTATAGCAATCAGCCCCAGCATTTT